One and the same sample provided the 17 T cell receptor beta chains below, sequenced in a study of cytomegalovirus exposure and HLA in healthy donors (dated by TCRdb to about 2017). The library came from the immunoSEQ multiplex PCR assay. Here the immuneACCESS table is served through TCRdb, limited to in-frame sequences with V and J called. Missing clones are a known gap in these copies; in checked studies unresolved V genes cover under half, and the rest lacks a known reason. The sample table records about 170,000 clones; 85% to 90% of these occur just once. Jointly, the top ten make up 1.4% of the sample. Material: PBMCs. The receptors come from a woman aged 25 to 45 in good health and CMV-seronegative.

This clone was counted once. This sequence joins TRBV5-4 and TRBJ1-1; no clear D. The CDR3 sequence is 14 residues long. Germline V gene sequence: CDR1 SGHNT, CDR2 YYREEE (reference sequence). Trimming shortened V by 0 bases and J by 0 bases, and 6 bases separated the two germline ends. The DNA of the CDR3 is TGTGCCAGCAGCTTGGACAAGATGAACACTGAAGCTTTCTTT. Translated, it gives CASSLDKMNTEAFF.

CDR3 loop: CASSYSTGRGNTIYF. In DNA, the CDR3 is TGTGCCAGCAGTTACTCGACAGGGAGAGGAAACACCATATATTTT. This chain links TRBV6-6 with TRBJ1-3; 7 bases agree with TRBD1. J lost 4 bases, V lost 0 bases, and 3 bases had no gene match. Germline CDR1 MNHNY, CDR2 SVGAGI (reference sequence). The CDR3 is 15 amino acids.

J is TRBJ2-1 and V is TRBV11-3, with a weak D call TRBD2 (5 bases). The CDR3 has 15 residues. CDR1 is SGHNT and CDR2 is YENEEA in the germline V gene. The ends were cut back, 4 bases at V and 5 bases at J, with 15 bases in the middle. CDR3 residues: CASSSRGPNHNEQFF. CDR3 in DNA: TGTGCCAGCAGCTCCCGAGGGCCTAACCACAATGAGCAGTTCTTC. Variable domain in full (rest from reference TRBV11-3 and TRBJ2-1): EAGVVQSPRYKIIEKKQPVAFWCNPISGHNTLYWYLQNLGQGPELLIRYENEEAVDDSQLPKDRFSAERLKGVDSTLKIQPAELGDSAVYLCASSSRGPNHNEQFFGPGTRLTVL.

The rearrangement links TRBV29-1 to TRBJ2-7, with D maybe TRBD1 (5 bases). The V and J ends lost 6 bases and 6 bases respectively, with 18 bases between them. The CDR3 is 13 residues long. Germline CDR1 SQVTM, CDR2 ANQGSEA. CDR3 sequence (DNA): TGCAGCGTCGTGGGTAGGGGCGCCTTCGAGCAGTACTTC. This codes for CSVVGRGAFEQYF.

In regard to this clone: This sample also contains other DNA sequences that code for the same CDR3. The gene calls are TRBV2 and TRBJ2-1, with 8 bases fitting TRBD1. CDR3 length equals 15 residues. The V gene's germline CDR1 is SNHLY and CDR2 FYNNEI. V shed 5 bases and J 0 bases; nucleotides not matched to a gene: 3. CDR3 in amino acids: CASSPTGGSYNEQFF. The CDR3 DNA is TGTGCCAGCAGTCCAACAGGGGGCTCCTACAATGAGCAGTTCTTC.

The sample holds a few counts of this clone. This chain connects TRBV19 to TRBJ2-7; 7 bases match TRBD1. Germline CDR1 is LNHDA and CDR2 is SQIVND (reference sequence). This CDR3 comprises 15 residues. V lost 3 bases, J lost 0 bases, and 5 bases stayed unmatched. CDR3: CASSIGTAVSYEQYF. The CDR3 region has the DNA TGTGCCAGTAGTATTGGGACAGCCGTCTCCTACGAGCAGTACTTC. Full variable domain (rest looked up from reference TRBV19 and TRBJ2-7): DGGITQSPKYLFRKEGQNVTLSCEQNLNHDAMYWYRQDPGQGLRLIYYSQIVNDFQKGDIAEGYSVSREKKESFPLTVTSAQKNPTAFYLCASSIGTAVSYEQYFGPGTRLTVT.

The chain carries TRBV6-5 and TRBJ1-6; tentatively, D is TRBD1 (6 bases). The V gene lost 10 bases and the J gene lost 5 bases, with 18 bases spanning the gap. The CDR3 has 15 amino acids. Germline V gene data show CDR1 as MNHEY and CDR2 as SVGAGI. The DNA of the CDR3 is TGTGCCACAAAAACAGGGCATCAGAATAATTCACCCCTCCACTTT. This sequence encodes CATKTGHQNNSPLHF.

CDR3: CASSQVLKGRTGELFF. CDR3 coding DNA: TGCGCCAGCAGCCAAGTGTTAAAGGGGAGGACCGGGGAGCTGTTTTTT. The rearrangement uses TRBV4-1 and TRBJ2-2; D perhaps matches TRBD2 (6 bases). V gave up 1 base and J gave up 5 bases, with 14 bases separating them. The germline gives CDR1 MGHRA, CDR2 YSYEKL. This CDR3 is built from 16 residues.

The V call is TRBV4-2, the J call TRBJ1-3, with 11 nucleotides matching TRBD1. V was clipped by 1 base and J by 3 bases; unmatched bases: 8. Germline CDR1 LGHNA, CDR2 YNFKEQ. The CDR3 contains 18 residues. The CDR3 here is CASSQAEGTGGNGNTIYF. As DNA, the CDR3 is TGTGCCAGCAGCCAAGCCGAGGGGACAGGGGGAAATGGAAACACCATATATTTT.

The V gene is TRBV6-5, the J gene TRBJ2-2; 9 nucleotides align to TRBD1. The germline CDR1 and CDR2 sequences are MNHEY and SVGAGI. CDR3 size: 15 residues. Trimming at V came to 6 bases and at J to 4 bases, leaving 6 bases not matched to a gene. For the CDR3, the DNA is TGTGCCAGCAGACCGGGACAGGGAGGCACCGGGGAGCTGTTTTTT. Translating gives CASRPGQGGTGELFF.

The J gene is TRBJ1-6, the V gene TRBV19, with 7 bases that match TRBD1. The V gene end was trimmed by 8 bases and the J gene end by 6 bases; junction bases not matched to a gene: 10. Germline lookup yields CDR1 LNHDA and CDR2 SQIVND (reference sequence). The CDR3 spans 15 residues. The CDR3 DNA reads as TGTGCCAGTCGAATTGACAGGGCCAGTAATTCACCCCTCCACTTT. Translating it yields CASRIDRASNSPLHF. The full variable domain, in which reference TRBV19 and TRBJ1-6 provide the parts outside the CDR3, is DGGITQSPKYLFRKEGQNVTLSCEQNLNHDAMYWYRQDPGQGLRLIYYSQIVNDFQKGDIAEGYSVSREKKESFPLTVTSAQKNPTAFYLCASRIDRASNSPLHFGNGTRLTVT.

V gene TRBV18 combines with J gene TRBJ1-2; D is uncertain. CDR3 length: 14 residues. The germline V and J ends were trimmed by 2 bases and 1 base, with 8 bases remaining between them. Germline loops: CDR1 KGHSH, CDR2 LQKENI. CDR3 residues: CASSPSTLNYGYTF. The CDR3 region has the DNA TGTGCCAGCTCACCATCGACACTTAACTATGGCTACACCTTC.

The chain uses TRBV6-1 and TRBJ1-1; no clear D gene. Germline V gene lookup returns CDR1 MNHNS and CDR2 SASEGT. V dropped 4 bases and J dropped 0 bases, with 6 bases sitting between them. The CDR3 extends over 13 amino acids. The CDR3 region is CASSAQMNTEAFF. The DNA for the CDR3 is TGTGCCAGCAGTGCACAGATGAACACTGAAGCTTTCTTT.

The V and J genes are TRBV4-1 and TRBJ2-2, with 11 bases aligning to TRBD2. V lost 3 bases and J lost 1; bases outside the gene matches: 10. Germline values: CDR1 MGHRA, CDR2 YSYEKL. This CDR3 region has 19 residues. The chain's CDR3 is CASSHGGWLAGGNTGELFF. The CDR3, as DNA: TGCGCCAGCAGCCATGGGGGGTGGCTAGCGGGGGGGAACACCGGGGAGCTGTTTTTT.

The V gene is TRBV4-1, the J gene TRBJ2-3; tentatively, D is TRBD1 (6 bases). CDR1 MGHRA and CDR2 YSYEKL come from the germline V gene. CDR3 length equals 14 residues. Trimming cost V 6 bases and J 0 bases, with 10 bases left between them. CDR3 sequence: CASSQGTSTDTQYF. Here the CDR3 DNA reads TGCGCCAGCAGTCAGGGGACGAGCACAGATACGCAGTATTTT.

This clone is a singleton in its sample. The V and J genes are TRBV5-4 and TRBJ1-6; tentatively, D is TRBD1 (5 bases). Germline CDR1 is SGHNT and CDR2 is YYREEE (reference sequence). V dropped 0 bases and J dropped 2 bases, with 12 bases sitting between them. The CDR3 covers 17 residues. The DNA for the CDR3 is TGTGCCAGCAGCTTGGGCGGGGGAGGCACCTATAATTCACCCCTCCACTTT. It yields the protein CASSLGGGGTYNSPLHF.

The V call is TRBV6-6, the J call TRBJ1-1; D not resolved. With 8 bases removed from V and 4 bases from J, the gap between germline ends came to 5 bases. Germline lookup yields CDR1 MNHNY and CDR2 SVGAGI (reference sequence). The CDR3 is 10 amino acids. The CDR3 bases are TGTGCCAGCTTCGGCACTGAAGCTTTCTTT. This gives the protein CASFGTEAFF.